This T cell receptor beta chain came from a study of blood T cell repertoires in COVID-19. Study background: PBMCs, B-cell-depleted T cells, or T cells provided the cDNA or gDNA that made up the material.

Assay: immunoSEQ multiplex PCR; the TCRdb copy retains only in-frame clones and omits some. Among about 180,000 clones listed, over 75% were seen once. The CDR3 has 15 amino acids. Germline loops: CDR1 MNHNS, CDR2 SASEGT. Trimming removed 3 bases from V and 5 bases from J, with 11 bases in between. This clone was detected a few times. The chain links TRBV6-1 to TRBJ1-6; TRBD1 might be the D (5 bases). What was sequenced was peripheral blood. This receptor was obtained from a man in his 60s with acute or convalescent COVID-19. The CDR3 bases are TGTGCCAGCAGTGACGACGGACACAATAATTCACCCCTCCACTTT. This gives the protein CASSDDGHNNSPLHF.